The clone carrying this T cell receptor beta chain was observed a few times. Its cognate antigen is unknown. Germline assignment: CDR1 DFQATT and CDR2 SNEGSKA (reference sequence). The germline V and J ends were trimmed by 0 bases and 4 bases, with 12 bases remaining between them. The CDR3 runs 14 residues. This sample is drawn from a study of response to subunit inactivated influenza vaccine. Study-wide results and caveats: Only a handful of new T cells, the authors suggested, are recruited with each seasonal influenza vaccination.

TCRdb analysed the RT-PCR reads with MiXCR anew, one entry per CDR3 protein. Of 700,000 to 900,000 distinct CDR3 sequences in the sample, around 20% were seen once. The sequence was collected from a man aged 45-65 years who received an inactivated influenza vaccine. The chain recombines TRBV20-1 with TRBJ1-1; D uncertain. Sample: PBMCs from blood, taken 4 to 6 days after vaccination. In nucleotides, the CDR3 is TGCAGTGCTAGAGAAGCCATTCTTGGCACTGAAGCTTTCTTT. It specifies CSAREAILGTEAFF.